The 19 T cell receptor beta chains in this list originate from one sample, sequenced in a study of PD-1 and CTLA-4 blockade in melanoma. Here immunoSEQ multiplex PCR was the method, and the copy in TCRdb shows in-frame clones only, minus some. The sample holds 7,200 or so clones, about four fifths seen once. Sequences were derived from CD8+ T cells from peripheral blood, sampled before anti-PD-1 treatment. The receptors stem from a human donor with melanoma.

The genes are TRBV5-1 and TRBJ2-1, with 8 bases that match TRBD1. J was trimmed by 6 bases and V by 4 bases; bases with no gene match: 6. Germline CDR1 is SGHRS and CDR2 is YFSETQ. The CDR3 runs to 14 residues. Here the CDR3 DNA reads TGCGCCAGCAGCGTCCAGGGGGCCGGCAATGAGCAGTTCTTC. Translation: CASSVQGAGNEQFF.

This clone occurred a few times. This chain links TRBV11-3 with TRBJ2-7, with D uncertain. Deletions cut 7 bases from V and 5 bases from J, with 12 bases between. CDR1 SGHNT and CDR2 YENEEA come from the germline V gene. The CDR3 is 12 residues long. The DNA for the CDR3 is TGTGCCAGCACCAGAAAGGGTCACGAGCAGTACTTC. Protein sequence: CASTRKGHEQYF.

The chain employs TRBV6-5 and TRBJ1-1; D ambiguous. V was shortened by 4 bases and J by 1 base, with 16 bases between the two germline ends. Germline V gene lookup returns CDR1 MNHEY and CDR2 SVGAGI. CDR3 length equals 16 residues. The CDR3 DNA follows: TGTGCCAGCAGTTTACGGGCCCTGTTAGAGAACACTGAAGCTTTCTTT. Translating gives CASSLRALLENTEAFF.

V usage is TRBV4-3 and J usage is TRBJ2-2, with 12 bases lining up with TRBD1. Germline V gives CDR1 LGHNA, CDR2 YSLEER. V shed 2 bases, J shed 7 bases, and the junction held 11 bases outside the gene matches. The CDR3 is 18 residues long. The DNA for the CDR3 is TGCGCCAGCAGCCAAACCGGGACAGGGGGCCGGGACGGCGGGGAGCTGTTTTTT. It codes for CASSQTGTGGRDGGELFF.

The V gene is TRBV5-6, the J gene TRBJ2-7; 8 nucleotides line up with TRBD2. The CDR3 runs 16 residues. CDR1 and CDR2 (germline): SGHDT, YYEEEE. Losses at the gene ends were 3 bases for V and 2 bases for J; bases not matched to a gene: 10. This CDR3 reads CASSSGGEAITYEQYF. CDR3 bases: TGTGCCAGCAGCTCGGGAGGGGAGGCCATTACCTACGAGCAGTACTTC.

The V gene is TRBV15, the J gene TRBJ2-7; D call uncertain. Deletions cut 3 bases from V and 3 bases from J, with 9 bases between. This CDR3 region has 13 residues. Germline CDR1 reads LNHNV; CDR2 reads YYDKDF (reference sequence). CDR3 residues: CATSSGGRYEQYF. DNA for the CDR3: TGTGCCACCAGCAGTGGTGGACGCTACGAGCAGTACTTC. Supplemented by reference TRBV15 and TRBJ2-7, the full variable domain reads DAMVIQNPRYQVTQFGKPVTLSCSQTLNHNVMYWYQQKSSQAPKLLFHYYDKDFNNEADTPDNFQSRRPNTSFCFLDIRSPGLGDTAMYLCATSSGGRYEQYFGPGTRLTVT.

Within the sample, this clone is medium-sized. The V and J genes are TRBV19 and TRBJ2-3, with D tentatively TRBD2 (6 bases). The CDR3 is 16 residues long. The V gene lost 6 bases and the J gene lost 4 bases, with 20 bases spanning the gap. Germline CDR1 and CDR2: LNHDA and SQIVND (reference sequence). DNA of the CDR3: TGTGCCAGTAGCCTACCGGAGGGGATCTTGCCAGATACGCAGTATTTT. Amino acid sequence: CASSLPEGILPDTQYF.

The chain links TRBV11-2 to TRBJ2-1, with 10 bases identical to TRBD2. After removal of 5 bases from V and 3 bases from J, the junction contained 7 bases not matched to a gene. In germline, CDR1 is SGHAT, CDR2 FQNNGV. The CDR3 contains 16 residues. This CDR3 reads CASSHSGRTNYNEQFF. The CDR3 bases are TGTGCCAGCAGCCATAGCGGGAGGACCAACTACAATGAGCAGTTCTTC.

This clone appeared a single time. This chain connects TRBV13 to TRBJ1-2, with D possibly TRBD1 on 5 matching bases. Germline values: CDR1 PRHDT, CDR2 FYEKMQ (reference sequence). The CDR3 runs to 15 residues. V was cut by 0 bases and J by 4 bases, with 12 bases left in between. The CDR3 spells CASSLGFPGSYGYTF. As DNA, the CDR3 is TGTGCCAGCAGCTTAGGCTTTCCAGGGAGCTATGGCTACACCTTC.

This clone was observed a single time. The J gene is TRBJ2-4, the V gene TRBV12-3 or TRBV12-4; D is perhaps TRBD1 or TRBD2 (6 bases each). The CDR3 contains 12 residues. Trimming removed 4 bases at V and 12 bases at J, with 13 bases between. CDR3: CASSSQGTDQYF. DNA of the CDR3: TGTGCCAGCAGTTCTCAGGGGACTGATCAGTACTTC.

The rearrangement joins TRBV10-3 to TRBJ1-6; D may be TRBD1 (6 bases). Trimming removed 3 bases at V and 9 bases at J, with 24 bases between. The CDR3 runs to 18 residues. CDR1 ENHRY and CDR2 SYGVKD come from the germline V gene. The CDR3: CAISDPLNPGRGGSPLHF. DNA for the CDR3: TGTGCCATCAGTGACCCACTAAATCCGGGCAGGGGCGGTTCACCCCTCCACTTT.

The chain has TRBV11-2 and TRBJ2-7; TRBD1 matches 10 bases. J lost 3 bases, V lost 1 base, and 3 bases had no gene match. The CDR3 contains 15 residues. The germline V gene has CDR1 SGHAT and CDR2 FQNNGV. The CDR3 sequence is CASSLGTGGLYEQYF. The CDR3 DNA reads as TGTGCCAGCAGCTTAGGGACAGGGGGTCTCTACGAGCAGTACTTC.

This clone is deemed large. The chain recombines TRBV12-3 or TRBV12-4 with TRBJ1-5, with 7 bases identical to TRBD1. The CDR3 runs to 13 residues. V lost 6 bases to trimming and J lost 5 bases; unmatched junction nucleotides: 4. The CDR3 coding sequence is TGTGCCAGCAGCACAGACAGGGATCAGCCCCAGCATTTT. Protein: CASSTDRDQPQHF.

The V call is TRBV5-6, the J call TRBJ2-7; D not resolved. CDR1 SGHDT and CDR2 YYEEEE come from the germline V gene. V was pared by 3 bases and J by 3 bases, with 16 bases between. The CDR3 runs to 15 residues. The CDR3 DNA reads TGTGCCAGCAGCTCCCGGCAGGAAATGCGCTACGAGCAGTACTTC. Its translation: CASSSRQEMRYEQYF.

The V call is TRBV10-3, the J call TRBJ1-2; D unclear. The CDR3 consists of 12 residues. Per the germline V gene, CDR1 is ENHRY and CDR2 is SYGVKD. The V and J ends lost 2 bases and 6 bases respectively, with 7 bases between them. This CDR3 reads CAISEGMDGYTF. CDR3 in DNA: TGTGCCATCAGTGAGGGAATGGATGGCTACACCTTC.

For this clone: At one end, the junction sequence differs from germline, possibly due to a read error. V and J are TRBV2 and TRBJ2-7; 8 bases line up with TRBD1. Germline CDR1 reads SNHLY; CDR2 reads FYNNEI. CDR3 length: 13 amino acids. CDR3 nucleotides: TGTGCCAGCAGCGAAGACAGGGGCTACGAGCAGTACTTC. This encodes CASSEDRGYEQYF.

This rearrangement joins TRBV7-9 to TRBJ2-1, with 9 positions matching TRBD2. V trimming: 5 bases; J trimming: 0 bases; junction bases outside the gene matches: 11. The germline V gene has CDR1 SEHNR and CDR2 FQNEAQ (reference sequence). This CDR3 is built from 18 residues. CDR3: CASSTSVGLAISYNEQFF. The CDR3, as DNA: TGTGCCAGCAGCACTAGCGTTGGACTAGCGATCTCCTACAATGAGCAGTTCTTC.

The chain employs TRBV9 and TRBJ2-2, with 9 bases lining up with TRBD2. In germline, CDR1 is SGDLS, CDR2 YYNGEE. With 0 bases clipped from V and 4 bases from J, the junction kept 4 bases outside the gene matches. The CDR3 has 16 amino acids. The CDR3 loop is CASSVAASGATGELFF. The CDR3 bases are TGTGCCAGCAGCGTAGCGGCTAGCGGGGCCACCGGGGAGCTGTTTTTT.

This clone is medium-sized by share. The chain links TRBV24-1 to TRBJ1-5; D ambiguous. This CDR3 spans 14 amino acids. Germline CDR1 reads KGHDR; CDR2 reads SFDVKD. With 6 bases removed from V and 3 bases from J, the gap between germline ends came to 11 bases. CDR3 region: CATSTGDPNQPQHF. The CDR3 coding sequence is TGTGCCACCAGTACCGGGGATCCCAATCAGCCCCAGCATTTT.